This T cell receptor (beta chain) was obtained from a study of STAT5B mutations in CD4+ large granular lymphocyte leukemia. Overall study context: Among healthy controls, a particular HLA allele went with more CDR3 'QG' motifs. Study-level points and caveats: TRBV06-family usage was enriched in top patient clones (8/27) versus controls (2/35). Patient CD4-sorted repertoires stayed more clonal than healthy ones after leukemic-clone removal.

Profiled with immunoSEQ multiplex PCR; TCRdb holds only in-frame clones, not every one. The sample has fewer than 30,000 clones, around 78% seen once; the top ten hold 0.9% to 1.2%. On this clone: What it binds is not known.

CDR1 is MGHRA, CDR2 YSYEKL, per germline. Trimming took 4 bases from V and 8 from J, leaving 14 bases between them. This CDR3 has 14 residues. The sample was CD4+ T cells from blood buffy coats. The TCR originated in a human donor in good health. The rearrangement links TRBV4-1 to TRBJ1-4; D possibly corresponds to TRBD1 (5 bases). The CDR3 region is CASSPAGHREKLFF. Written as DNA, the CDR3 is TGCGCCAGCAGCCCGGCGGGGCATCGAGAAAAACTGTTTTTT.